Below are 23 T cell receptor beta chains sequenced from a single sample in a study of cytomegalovirus exposure and HLA in healthy donors. In the PCR, 60 Vbeta and 13 Jbeta primers were used. Repertoires were generated with immunoSEQ multiplex PCR, while TCRdb's copy carries only in-frame clones and drops some. Of about 250,000 clones in the sample, 80% were seen once. The sequencing input was PBMCs. The receptors originated from a girl aged 2 to 9 in good health and CMV-seronegative.

This clone was detected only a few times. The rearrangement links TRBV27 to TRBJ2-3; 8 nucleotides line up with TRBD2. This CDR3 region has 16 residues. The V and J ends lost 3 bases and 4 bases, in that order; junction bases with no gene match: 9. Per the germline V gene, CDR1 is MNHEY and CDR2 is SMNVEV (reference sequence). The CDR3 sequence: CASSLGYSGNADTQYF. CDR3 nucleotide sequence: TGTGCCAGCAGTTTGGGGTATAGCGGGAACGCAGATACGCAGTATTTT.

This clone occurred a few times. This sequence joins TRBV9 and TRBJ2-7; D unclear. Germline CDR1 reads SGDLS; CDR2 reads YYNGEE. Deletions cut 0 bases from V and 1 base from J, with 8 bases between. This CDR3 spans 14 amino acids. CDR3 sequence (DNA): TGTGCCAGCAGCGTAGACGTAGCATCCTACGAGCAGTACTTC. As protein: CASSVDVASYEQYF. The full variable domain, in which reference TRBV9 and TRBJ2-7 provide the parts outside the CDR3, is DSGVTQTPKHLITATGQRVTLRCSPRSGDLSVYWYQQSLDQGLQFLIQYYNGEERAKGNILERFSAQQFPDLHSELNLSSLELGDSALYFCASSVDVASYEQYFGPGTRLTVT.

V is TRBV13 and J is TRBJ1-6; D gene unclear. CDR1 is PRHDT, CDR2 FYEKMQ, per germline (reference sequence). The CDR3 is 13 amino acids. Between the trimmed V and J ends, which lost 5 bases and 2 bases, there was a span of 4 bases. CDR3: CASSLAYNSPLHF. CDR3 in DNA: TGTGCCAGCAGCCTCGCCTATAATTCACCCCTCCACTTT. Full variable domain (missing parts from reference TRBV13 and TRBJ1-6): AAGVIQSPRHLIKEKRETATLKCYPIPRHDTVYWYQQGPGQDPQFLISFYEKMQSDKGSIPDRFSAQQFSDYHSELNMSSLELGDSALYFCASSLAYNSPLHFGNGTRLTVT.

The rearrangement links TRBV5-1 to TRBJ2-2, with D maybe TRBD2 (6 bases). V gave up 2 bases and J gave up 4 bases, with 15 bases separating them. Germline CDR1 and CDR2: SGHRS and YFSETQ. The CDR3 contains 16 residues. The CDR3 spells CASSFRDSQRTGELFF. The CDR3 DNA follows: TGCGCCAGCAGCTTCCGGGACTCCCAGCGCACCGGGGAGCTGTTTTTT.

This rearrangement joins TRBV27 to TRBJ2-1; 9 nucleotides match TRBD2. Germline CDR1 reads MNHEY; CDR2 reads SMNVEV (reference sequence). The CDR3 extends over 18 amino acids. Trimming cost V 5 bases and J 1 base; bases outside gene matches: 12. The CDR3 here is CASSLRDSGGQSYNEQFF. The DNA for the CDR3 is TGTGCCAGCAGTCTCCGGGATAGCGGGGGCCAGTCCTACAATGAGCAGTTCTTC.

V is TRBV9 and J is TRBJ1-2; TRBD1 aligns across 7 bases. This CDR3 has 13 amino acids. V gave up 0 bases and J gave up 4 bases; unmatched junction bases: 0. Germline values: CDR1 SGDLS, CDR2 YYNGEE. The CDR3 reads CASSVGDSYGYTF. In DNA, the CDR3 is TGTGCCAGCAGCGTAGGGGACAGCTATGGCTACACCTTC.

The genes are TRBV7-2 and TRBJ2-3; the D gene is possibly TRBD1 (7 bases). Germline CDR1 reads SGHTA; CDR2 reads FQGNSA. The CDR3 spans 16 residues. Trimming removed 1 base from V and 9 bases from J, with 20 bases in between. The CDR3 region has the DNA TGTGCCAGCAGCTTAGTGGGCCTAGCGCCGACAGGGACGCAGTATTTT. Translated: CASSLVGLAPTGTQYF.

The chain is built from TRBV6-5 and TRBJ2-1; 13 nucleotides align to TRBD2. The ends lost 0 bases at V and 6 bases at J; junction bases unmatched: 2. The CDR3 spans 16 residues. Germline CDR1 is MNHEY and CDR2 is SVGAGI. The CDR3 is CASSYSLAGGPNEQFF. As DNA, the CDR3 is TGTGCCAGCAGTTACTCACTAGCGGGAGGGCCCAATGAGCAGTTCTTC.

This clone was observed a single time. This chain's CDR3 is CASSILAGVYNEQFF. The CDR3 region has the DNA TGTGCCAGCAGTATTCTAGCGGGAGTGTACAATGAGCAGTTCTTC. This chain uses TRBV2 with TRBJ2-1, with 10 bases aligning to TRBD2. CDR1 is SNHLY, CDR2 FYNNEI, per germline. The ends lost 5 bases at V and 4 bases at J; junction bases unmatched: 5. The CDR3 extends over 15 amino acids. The variable domain in full, with the rest retrieved from reference TRBV2 and TRBJ2-1, is EPEVTQTPSHQVTQMGQEVILRCVPISNHLYFYWYRQILGQKVEFLVSFYNNEISEKSEIFDDQFSVERPDGSNFTLKIRSTKLEDSAMYFCASSILAGVYNEQFFGPGTRLTVL.

This clone was counted a few times. V usage is TRBV4-1 and J usage is TRBJ2-5; 9 bases are shared with TRBD2. Germline lookup yields CDR1 MGHRA and CDR2 YSYEKL. The V gene end was trimmed by 4 bases and the J gene end by 1 base; junction bases not matched to a gene: 4. This CDR3 is 15 amino acids long. CDR3 in amino acids: CASSPKTSGQETQYF. The CDR3 DNA reads TGCGCCAGCAGCCCAAAGACTAGCGGCCAAGAGACCCAGTACTTC.

In the case of this clone: Other DNA sequences of this sample code for an identical CDR3. The V and J genes are TRBV27 and TRBJ1-5, with D uncertain. Between the trimmed V and J ends, which lost 8 bases and 4 bases, there was a span of 12 bases. CDR1 and CDR2 from the germline V gene are MNHEY and SMNVEV (reference sequence). The CDR3 has 13 amino acids. The CDR3 DNA is TGTGCCAGCGGAAAAACGGGGAATCAGCCCCAGCATTTT. Translation: CASGKTGNQPQHF.

This clone was recorded a few times. This chain joins TRBV7-9 and TRBJ2-1; D possibly corresponds to TRBD1 (6 bases). Germline V gene lookup returns CDR1 SEHNR and CDR2 FQNEAQ (reference sequence). CDR3 size: 15 residues. Trimming pared 8 bases from V and 8 bases from J, leaving 22 bases between. Written as DNA, the CDR3 is TGTGCCAGCGGACCGCCGCGACAGGTAATCGATGAGCAGTTCTTC. Translation: CASGPPRQVIDEQFF.

The chain has TRBV7-2 and TRBJ2-3, with 8 nucleotides matching TRBD2. CDR1 and CDR2 (germline): SGHTA, FQGNSA. V shed 2 bases and J 5 bases; nucleotides not matched to a gene: 9. CDR3 length equals 16 residues. This CDR3 is CASSLIGAGGVDTQYF. Here the CDR3 DNA reads TGTGCCAGCAGCTTAATTGGGGCGGGGGGTGTAGATACGCAGTATTTT.

This clone appeared once. The V gene is TRBV15, the J gene TRBJ2-7, with D possibly TRBD1 on 6 matching bases. From germline, CDR1 is LNHNV and CDR2 YYDKDF (reference sequence). The CDR3 consists of 17 residues. V was clipped by 5 bases and J by 2 bases, with 22 bases between them. Here the CDR3 DNA reads TGTGCCACCAGCGCCAGGACAGCAAGCCTTTTACCCTACGAGCAGTACTTC. Translation: CATSARTASLLPYEQYF. The whole variable domain, remainder taken from reference TRBV15 and TRBJ2-7, is DAMVIQNPRYQVTQFGKPVTLSCSQTLNHNVMYWYQQKSSQAPKLLFHYYDKDFNNEADTPDNFQSRRPNTSFCFLDIRSPGLGDTAMYLCATSARTASLLPYEQYFGPGTRLTVT.

The J gene is TRBJ2-2, the V gene TRBV9; possible D gene TRBD1, 7 bases. V was pared by 3 bases and J by 2 bases, with 23 bases between. The germline V gene encodes CDR1 SGDLS and CDR2 YYNGEE. The CDR3 runs to 19 residues. CDR3 nucleotide sequence: TGTGCCAGCAGCGCAACGACAGGGCGGGGATCCCCTAACACCGGGGAGCTGTTTTTT. This encodes CASSATTGRGSPNTGELFF.

J is TRBJ1-1 and V is TRBV5-1; 12 nucleotides align to TRBD1. Germline-derived CDR1 and CDR2 are SGHRS and YFSETQ. The CDR3 spans 16 residues. Trimming took 4 bases from V and 3 from J; bases not matched to a gene: 7. In DNA form, the CDR3 reads TGCGCCAGCAGCACTGGGACAGGGGGCTCAGACACTGAAGCTTTCTTT. Translation gives CASSTGTGGSDTEAFF.

The chain recombines TRBV5-6 with TRBJ2-7; weak D call: TRBD2 (6 bases). Per the germline V gene, CDR1 is SGHDT and CDR2 is YYEEEE. This CDR3 is built from 13 residues. V was trimmed by 3 bases and J by 7 bases, leaving 14 bases between them. DNA for the CDR3: TGTGCCAGCAGCTCCTTAGGAGGGGTAGAGCAGTACTTC. This encodes CASSSLGGVEQYF.

The chain employs TRBV5-1 and TRBJ2-5; TRBD2 matches 11 bases. Germline V gene data show CDR1 as SGHRS and CDR2 as YFSETQ. V dropped 3 bases and J dropped 1; count of bases not matched to a gene: 8. This CDR3 has 17 residues. The CDR3 DNA reads as TGCGCCAGCAGCTCGACTAGCGGGACCAGGATCCAAGAGACCCAGTACTTC. Protein product: CASSSTSGTRIQETQYF.

The V and J genes are TRBV4-2 and TRBJ2-7; possible D gene TRBD1, 6 bases. The length of the CDR3 is 15 residues. With 4 bases removed from V and 7 bases from J, the gap between germline ends came to 20 bases. Germline V lookup: CDR1 LGHNA, CDR2 YNFKEQ. DNA for the CDR3: TGTGCCAGCAGCCTGGAACTGGGACAAACTTTTGAGCAGTACTTC. This codes for CASSLELGQTFEQYF.

The V and J genes are TRBV19 and TRBJ1-5; 10 positions match TRBD1. The germline V gene encodes CDR1 LNHDA and CDR2 SQIVND (reference sequence). Losses at the gene ends were 5 bases for V and 6 bases for J; bases not matched to a gene: 10. The CDR3 covers 16 residues. CDR3 nucleotide sequence: TGTGCCAGTAGTTTTGGGACAGGGGCCTCGGGTCAGCCCCAGCATTTT. As protein: CASSFGTGASGQPQHF.

The chain links TRBV2 to TRBJ2-7, with TRBD2 matching over 9 bases. V lost 6 bases to trimming and J lost 2 bases; unmatched junction nucleotides: 5. CDR3 size: 14 residues. Per germline, CDR1 SNHLY and CDR2 FYNNEI. The CDR3 DNA follows: TGTGCCAGCAGACCGACTAGCGGTCCCTACGAGCAGTACTTC. Its protein is CASRPTSGPYEQYF. Complete variable domain (other parts from reference TRBV2 and TRBJ2-7): EPEVTQTPSHQVTQMGQEVILRCVPISNHLYFYWYRQILGQKVEFLVSFYNNEISEKSEIFDDQFSVERPDGSNFTLKIRSTKLEDSAMYFCASRPTSGPYEQYFGPGTRLTVT.

The chain is built from TRBV5-5 and TRBJ1-2; TRBD1 aligns across 9 bases. V dropped 3 bases and J dropped 4; count of bases not matched to a gene: 10. Germline loops: CDR1 SGHKS, CDR2 YYEKEE (reference sequence). There are 16 residues in the CDR3. CDR3 amino acids: CASSSDLRDRVYGYTF. DNA for the CDR3: TGTGCCAGCAGCTCGGACCTCCGGGACAGGGTCTATGGCTACACCTTC.

V gene TRBV6-1 combines with J gene TRBJ2-7; 9 bases fit TRBD1. The CDR3 has 17 amino acids. CDR1 is MNHNS, CDR2 SASEGT, per germline. Germline trimming cut 2 bases from V and 4 bases from J; bases unmatched to any gene: 12. Here the CDR3 reads CASSEPAAADRGYEQYF. As DNA, the CDR3 is TGTGCCAGCAGTGAACCTGCTGCTGCGGACAGGGGATACGAGCAGTACTTC.